These T cell receptor beta chains were read from a single sample in a study of T cell changes during pregnancy in multiple sclerosis. Assay used: immunoSEQ multiplex PCR; TCRdb lists only in-frame clones, some missing. The sample consists of 30,000 to 50,000 clones, about nine tenths of them appearing once. The sequencing here drew on CD4+ T cells from peripheral blood mononuclear cells, taken in the first trimester of pregnancy. The receptor source for this set is a female donor in good health, enrolled as a control in a pregnancy study. Each CDR3 is given with its conserved first and last residue. Fields, in order: V gene, CDR3 protein.

V: TRBV7-2
CDR3: CASSRRRPAGELFF

V: TRBV5-5
CDR3: CASSLGGEETQYF

V: TRBV4-2
CDR3: CASSQVGGAGANVLTF

V: TRBV5-6
CDR3: CASSVLGGENVLTF

V: TRBV10-2
CDR3: CASSADRVYGYTF

V: TRBV5-5
CDR3: CASSEVGGDSNEQFF

V: TRBV27
CDR3: CASSWAANTEAFF

V: TRBV5-1
CDR3: CASRRALNEKLFF

V: TRBV11-2
CDR3: CASSSPRNIQYF

V: TRBV18
CDR3: CASSMNKMTGGAGQPQHF

V: TRBV7-3
CDR3: CASSLDSMGSPLHF

V: TRBV7-9
CDR3: CASSPGTGLTEQYF

V: TRBV9
CDR3: CASSVVPTGAGNTIYF

V: TRBV27
CDR3: CASSLSRGETQYF

V: TRBV7-2
CDR3: CASSLDEYEQYF

V: TRBV10-3
CDR3: CAISGTGSFVRNTIYF

V: TRBV7-8
CDR3: CASSSPWGSGGGDTQYF

V: TRBV27
CDR3: CASSLWGQGNSPLHF

V: TRBV19
CDR3: CASNLRGEQFF

V: TRBV6-6
CDR3: CASFGQGGLSGTEAFF

V: TRBV4-3
CDR3: CASSPSGTGSTGELFF

V: TRBV7-2
CDR3: CASSPKQGAATEAFF

V: TRBV30
CDR3: CAWRGDSKNEAFF

V: TRBV2
CDR3: CASARTSGVDEQFF

V: TRBV4-3
CDR3: CASSRATGGSQYF

V: TRBV6-6
CDR3: CASSIGQAGANVLTF

V: TRBV21-1
CDR3: CASSAPCRTGKLSNQPQHF

V: TRBV18
CDR3: CASSPIQGPQPQHF

V: TRBV9
CDR3: CASSPRTPGTQYF

V: TRBV7-2
CDR3: CASSLDRDQPQHF

V: TRBV18
CDR3: CASSRDRGNQPQHF

V: TRBV19
CDR3: CASSRGQGHGYTF

V: TRBV11-1
CDR3: CASSFDRTQPQHF